The 20 T cell receptor beta chains below were found in one sample sequenced in a study of beta chain features in type 1 diabetes. TCRB transcripts that were expressed got sequenced, as all of the isolated RNA had been reverse transcribed. The method was immunoSEQ multiplex PCR; TCRdb's version includes in-frame clones alone and lacks a portion of them. The data contain around 250,000 clones, about 25% of them singletons. The sample comprised central memory CD4+ T cells from blood. The receptors shown here come from a man aged 25 to 40 in good health.

This clone was observed a handful of times. The V gene is TRBV11-2, the J gene TRBJ2-7; 8 nucleotides agree with TRBD2. The CDR3 runs 15 residues. Germline assignment: CDR1 SGHAT and CDR2 FQNNGV. The ends lost 1 base at V and 6 bases at J; junction bases unmatched: 8. The CDR3 DNA reads as TGTGCCAGCAGCTTAGCGTCCAGCGGGAGCATCGAGCAGTACTTC. Translated: CASSLASSGSIEQYF.

This chain uses TRBV2 with TRBJ2-2, with a tentative D call TRBD1 (5 bases). Trimming removed 5 bases from V and 2 bases from J, with 9 bases in between. Germline assignment: CDR1 SNHLY and CDR2 FYNNEI. This CDR3 has 14 amino acids. The CDR3 protein is CASSFDSNTGELFF. The CDR3, as DNA: TGTGCCAGCAGTTTTGACAGCAACACCGGGGAGCTGTTTTTT.

V gene TRBV2 combines with J gene TRBJ2-5, with a weak D call TRBD2 (5 bases). V lost 6 bases to trimming and J lost 4 bases, with 9 bases between them. This CDR3 has 12 residues. CDR1 is SNHLY and CDR2 is FYNNEI in the germline V gene. The DNA of the CDR3 is TGTGCCAGCAGGGCAGGAGGAGAGACCCAGTACTTC. Amino acid sequence: CASRAGGETQYF.

This clone has only a few counts. The junction differs from germline at one of its ends, possibly a read error. This rearrangement joins TRBV5-1 to TRBJ2-7; D not certain. The CDR3 has 12 residues. Per the germline V gene, CDR1 is SGHRS and CDR2 is YFSETQ. CDR3: CASSSGLEERYF. The CDR3 DNA sequence: TGCGCCAGCAGCTCCGGGCTCGAAGAGCGGTACTTC.

The chain recombines TRBV30 with TRBJ1-4, with D uncertain. The germline CDR1 and CDR2 sequences are GTSNPN and SVGIG (reference sequence). The CDR3 is 13 residues long. V was shortened by 7 bases and J by 0 bases, with 9 bases between the two germline ends. The CDR3 DNA reads TGTGCCTCCGGGCCTTCAACTAATGAAAAACTGTTTTTT. Its translation is CASGPSTNEKLFF.

The V gene is TRBV6-6, the J gene TRBJ2-3; D gene unclear. V lost 4 bases and J 4 bases, leaving 12 bases between the germline ends. CDR3 length: 14 residues. Looked up from germline, CDR1 is MNHNY and CDR2 is SVGAGI (reference sequence). The CDR3, as DNA: TGTGCCAGCAGTTCCCCCGCTAGGGCAGATACGCAGTATTTT. Protein: CASSSPARADTQYF.

This clone was seen a handful of times. This rearrangement joins TRBV6-1 to TRBJ2-5; the match to TRBD1 covers 12 bases. The CDR3 spans 14 residues. Germline V gene data show CDR1 as MNHNS and CDR2 as SASEGT. V lost 5 bases, J lost 5 bases, and 3 bases stayed unmatched. CDR3 bases: TGTGCCAGCAGTAGGGACAGGGGGCTGGAGACCCAGTACTTC. Encoded protein: CASSRDRGLETQYF.

The V and J genes are TRBV7-2 and TRBJ1-1; possibly TRBD1 for D (6 bases). Germline assignment: CDR1 SGHTA and CDR2 FQGNSA. The CDR3 has 14 residues. V lost 7 bases and J lost 0, with 12 bases in between. This CDR3 is CASTSGHLNTEAFF. The CDR3, as DNA: TGTGCCAGCACCTCGGGACACCTGAACACTGAAGCTTTCTTT.

This clone occurred a few times. The chain combines TRBV21-1 with TRBJ2-5; no DNA check was done on the table's D call, TRBD2. TRBV21-1 is reported as a pseudogene. The CDR3 sequence is 16 residues long. The CDR3 spells CASSKGLPSRGETQYF. The DNA of the CDR3 is TGTGCCAGCAGCAAAGGGTTACCTTCCCGGGGAGAGACCCAGTACTTC.

This clone was detected a few times. The chain uses TRBV4-1 and TRBJ2-3; D is perhaps TRBD1 (5 bases). Germline V gives CDR1 MGHRA, CDR2 YSYEKL. Between the trimmed V and J ends, which lost 3 bases and 0 bases, there was a span of 22 bases. The CDR3 has 19 residues. The CDR3 reads CASSQGLTASGPSTDTQYF. CDR3 coding DNA: TGCGCCAGCAGCCAGGGGCTGACGGCAAGTGGCCCTAGCACAGATACGCAGTATTTT.

This CDR3 reads CASSLGDRGRVGETQYF. The CDR3 DNA reads TGCGCCAGCAGCTTGGGCGATCGCGGGAGGGTTGGAGAGACCCAGTACTTC. The chain carries TRBV5-1 and TRBJ2-5, with TRBD2 matching over 9 bases. J lost 4 bases, V lost 0 bases, and 10 bases had no gene match. The CDR3 is 17 amino acids. Germline V gene data show CDR1 as SGHRS and CDR2 as YFSETQ.

The genes are TRBV5-1 and TRBJ1-1, with a possible D match to TRBD1 (6 bases). The CDR3 loop spans 13 amino acids. CDR1 SGHRS and CDR2 YFSETQ come from the germline V gene. Trimming left V 1 base short and J 4 bases short, with 8 bases between. The CDR3 nucleotides are TGCGCCAGCAGCTTGAGAGGGGGCACTGAAGCTTTCTTT. This gives the protein CASSLRGGTEAFF.

The table lists this clone with a few counts. The chain combines TRBV6-6 with TRBJ2-1; the match to TRBD1 covers 9 bases. The length of the CDR3 is 14 residues. Germline lookup yields CDR1 MNHNY and CDR2 SVGAGI (reference sequence). V shed 8 bases, J shed 7 bases, and the junction held 9 bases outside the gene matches. CDR3 amino acids: CASGDRGSVNEQFF. The CDR3, as DNA: TGTGCCAGCGGCGACAGGGGGAGTGTTAATGAGCAGTTCTTC.

This clone has more than one count but fewer than ten. This chain connects TRBV2 to TRBJ2-1; 9 bases match TRBD1. V lost 4 bases, J lost 11 bases, and 3 bases stayed unmatched. The CDR3 is 12 residues long. Per the germline V gene, CDR1 is SNHLY and CDR2 is FYNNEI. DNA of the CDR3: TGTGCCAGCAGTGCCGGACAGGGGAAGCAGTTCTTC. It codes for CASSAGQGKQFF.

The V and J genes are TRBV11-3 and TRBJ2-3; 10 nucleotides match TRBD2. Per the germline V gene, CDR1 is SGHNT and CDR2 is YENEEA. The CDR3 runs to 18 residues. Trimming at V came to 0 bases and at J to 3 bases, leaving 9 bases not matched to a gene. CDR3 nucleotides: TGTGCCAGCAGCTTAGATGGAACCCTAGCGGGGGATACAGATACGCAGTATTTT. Amino acids: CASSLDGTLAGDTDTQYF.

The chain is built from TRBV30 and TRBJ1-2, with D uncertain. The CDR3 runs to 15 residues. Germline lookup yields CDR1 GTSNPN and CDR2 SVGIG (reference sequence). V shed 0 bases and J shed 3 bases, with 14 bases lying between them. The DNA of the CDR3 is TGTGCCTGGAGTGTACCGGCCCGGGGAGACTATGGCTACACCTTC. Encoded protein: CAWSVPARGDYGYTF.

This chain uses TRBV5-4 with TRBJ2-3; maybe TRBD2 (6 bases). Germline-derived CDR1 and CDR2 are SGHNT and YYREEE (reference sequence). The CDR3 length is 13 residues. V was clipped by 6 bases and J by 7 bases, with 15 bases between them. For the CDR3, the DNA is TGTGCCAGCAACGTCCCGGAGGGCCATACGCAGTATTTT. This sequence encodes CASNVPEGHTQYF.

This clone was counted a few times. The CDR3 reads CASSLAQYNEQFF. The CDR3 DNA reads TGTGCCAGCAGCTTAGCACAGTACAATGAGCAGTTCTTC. The chain joins TRBV7-2 to TRBJ2-1; D is unclear. V dropped 0 bases and J dropped 4 bases, with 4 bases sitting between them. CDR1 and CDR2 from the germline V gene are SGHTA and FQGNSA. There are 13 residues in the CDR3.

In DNA form, the CDR3 reads TGTGCCAGCAGTGAGGGACTGGGGCTATATACGCAGTATTTT. It translates to CASSEGLGLYTQYF. The rearrangement joins TRBV2 to TRBJ2-3; D is perhaps TRBD2 (6 bases). V lost 3 bases to trimming and J lost 7 bases, with 14 bases between them. This CDR3 is built from 14 residues. Germline CDR1 and CDR2: SNHLY and FYNNEI. Full variable domain (rest looked up from reference TRBV2 and TRBJ2-3): EPEVTQTPSHQVTQMGQEVILRCVPISNHLYFYWYRQILGQKVEFLVSFYNNEISEKSEIFDDQFSVERPDGSNFTLKIRSTKLEDSAMYFCASSEGLGLYTQYFGPGTRLTVL.

The rearrangement uses TRBV2 and TRBJ2-2; D gene ambiguous. The CDR3 is 12 amino acids. Trimming took 6 bases from V and 5 from J, leaving 7 bases between them. CDR1 is SNHLY, CDR2 FYNNEI, per germline. The CDR3 loop is CASSPNTGELFF. The CDR3 DNA reads as TGTGCCAGCAGCCCAAATACCGGGGAGCTGTTTTTT.